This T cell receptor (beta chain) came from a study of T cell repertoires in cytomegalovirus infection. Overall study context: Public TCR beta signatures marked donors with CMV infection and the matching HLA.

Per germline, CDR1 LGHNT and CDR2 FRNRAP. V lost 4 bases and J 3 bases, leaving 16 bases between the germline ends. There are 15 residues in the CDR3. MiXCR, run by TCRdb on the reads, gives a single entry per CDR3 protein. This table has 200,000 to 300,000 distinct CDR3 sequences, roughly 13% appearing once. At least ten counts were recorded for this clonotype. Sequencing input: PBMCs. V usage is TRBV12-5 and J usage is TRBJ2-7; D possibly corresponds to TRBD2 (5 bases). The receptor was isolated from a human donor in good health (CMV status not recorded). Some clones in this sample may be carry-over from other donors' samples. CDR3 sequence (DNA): TGTGCTAGTGGTTACTCAGAACGAGGGAACTACGAGCAGTACTTC. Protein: CASGYSERGNYEQYF.